This TCR beta chain stems from a study of cytomegalovirus exposure and HLA in healthy donors. For the study at large: Earlier, 117 million unique TCR beta sequences were recovered from around 180 million T cells by an analysis.

It was healthy bone marrow donors who served as donors. Primers: 60 Vbeta forward and 13 Jbeta reverse. Data came from immunoSEQ multiplex PCR; TCRdb stores just in-frame clones and leaves some out. The repertoire holds roughly 130,000 clones, over 75% seen once, with 2.1% in the top ten. V was pared by 5 bases and J by 1 base, with 9 bases between. The CDR3 has 13 residues. Germline CDR1 reads LNHDA; CDR2 reads SQIVND (reference sequence). This TCR was sampled from a man aged 30 to 45 in good health and CMV-seronegative. This chain joins TRBV19 and TRBJ2-7; tentative D call: TRBD1 (5 bases). Sequencing was performed on PBMCs. Written as DNA, the CDR3 is TGTGCCAGTAGTGCCCCAGGGTCCTACGAGCAGTACTTC. As protein: CASSAPGSYEQYF.